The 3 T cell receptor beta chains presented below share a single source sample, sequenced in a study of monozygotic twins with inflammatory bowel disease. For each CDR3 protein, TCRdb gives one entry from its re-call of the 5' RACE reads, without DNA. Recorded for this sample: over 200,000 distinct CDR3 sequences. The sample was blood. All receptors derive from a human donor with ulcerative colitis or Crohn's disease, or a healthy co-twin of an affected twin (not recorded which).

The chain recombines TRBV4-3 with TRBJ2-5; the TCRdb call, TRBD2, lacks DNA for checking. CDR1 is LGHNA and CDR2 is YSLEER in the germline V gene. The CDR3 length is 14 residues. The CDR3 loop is CASSQNQDEGTQYF.

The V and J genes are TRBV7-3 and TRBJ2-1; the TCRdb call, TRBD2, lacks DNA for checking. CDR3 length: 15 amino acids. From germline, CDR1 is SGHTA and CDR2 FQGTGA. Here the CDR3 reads CASSLSAGGYNEQFF.

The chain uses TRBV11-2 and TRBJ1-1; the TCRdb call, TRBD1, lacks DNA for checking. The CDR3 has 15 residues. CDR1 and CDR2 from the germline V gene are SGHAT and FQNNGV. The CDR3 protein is CASSLGQRMNTEAFF.